This T cell receptor beta chain was found in a study of CD8+CD57+ T cells in acquired aplastic anemia (dated by TCRdb to between 2018 and 2020). For the wider study: On average, sorted CD4+ and CD8+ cells yielded 3.2 ug of extracted DNA, with a range of roughly 0.18 to 30 ug. A CD8+CD57+ expansion meant a frequency higher than the mean frequency seen in healthy subjects. Study-wide conclusions, independent of this receptor: Some 27 CD8+ CDR3 sequences were found in both patients and controls but appeared to be highly expressed in patients and within the immunodominant clones of the patients. Patients and healthy controls showed no significant difference in CD8+ Simpson's diversity (P=0.060).

There are a few counts of this clonotype. The antigen this receptor binds is unknown. One base away there is no much larger clone; base qualities are not given. Genomic DNA served as template for TCR beta VDJ combination and CDR3 sequence profiling. An Illumina HiSeq 2000 was used for TCR repertoire sequencing. The source study handled its data this way. TRBV/TRBJ rearrangement plots, CDR3 size and DJ length profiles, and Simpson's diversity index were used to evaluate the repertoires. The immunodominant clone was defined as the most abundant DNA sequence in deep sequencing data. CDR3 amino acid sequences were checked for sharing between subjects and were compared against published repertoires and the VDJdb database. The public reads were run again by TCRdb, first through fastp at Q25 and then through MiXCR, and only productive beta chains were kept. Rows merge per CDR3 protein into single entries with the most common DNA and genes. Here the V and J calls rest on TCRdb's processing, not on the authors' analysis. This sample lists 160,000 or so distinct CDR3 sequences; about half were detected once. The leading ten clones occupy about 2.9% of the sample.

The germline V gene encodes CDR1 MNHEY and CDR2 SVGEGT. V loses 6 bases at its end and J loses 8 bases; junction bases beyond the gene matches: 16. Inclusive of the bounding cysteine and phenylalanine, the CDR3 is 16 residues long. Only the CDR3 DNA is retained, 48 bases long and in frame from the first base. Expansion of CD8+CD57+ cells had been shown by flow cytometry in the patients chosen for sequencing. Every patient had severe acquired aplastic anemia, diagnosed using the International Study of Aplastic Anemia and Agranulocytosis and Camitta criteria. No patient had received any therapy when blood was sampled. TCR repertoires of sorted CD4+ and CD8+ blood T cells from severe aplastic anemia patients and healthy subjects were deep-sequenced in the study. In the USA, patient enrollment took place under clinicaltrials.gov protocols 00001620, 01623167, 00001397, 00071045, 00081523 and 00961064. Ficoll-Paque density gradient centrifugation was used to isolate peripheral blood mononuclear cells. Before DNA was extracted, CD4+ and CD8+ T cells were sorted using either FACS or magnetic beads.

The rearranged chain carries TRBV6-2 or TRBV6-3 and TRBJ1-2, with 9 junctional bases fitting TRBD1. The specimen sequenced was sorted CD4+, CD8+, or CD8+CD57+ T cells (not recorded which) from PBMCs. The clonotype originates from a human donor with aplastic anemia. The bases are TGTGCCAGCAGCCTGGGAGCGGGACAGGGACAGGAAGGCTACACCTTC. Translated, this gives CASSLGAGQGQEGYTF.